The next 2 T cell receptor beta chains were all read from a single sample in a study of CD8 T cells in ankylosing spondylitis. A single record per CDR3 protein comes from TCRdb applying MiXCR to the 5' RACE reads. In the table there are roughly 30,000 distinct CDR3 sequences, 12% to 15% of which are singletons. Sequencing used blood. The receptors were sampled from a male donor with ankylosing spondylitis or in good health (not recorded which).

This rearrangement joins TRBV20-1 to TRBJ2-2, with 7 nucleotides matching TRBD1. Unmatched junction bases numbered 12, after V lost 6 bases and J lost 2 bases. The CDR3 sequence is 16 residues long. Looked up from germline, CDR1 is DFQATT and CDR2 is SNEGSKA (reference sequence). The CDR3 DNA follows: TGCAGTGCCCAAGATGTCCGGGACAGAAACACCGGGGAGCTGTTTTTT. Translation gives CSAQDVRDRNTGELFF.

The chain carries TRBV2 and TRBJ2-1; D is unresolved. Per germline, CDR1 SNHLY and CDR2 FYNNEI. Trimming stripped 6 bases from V and 8 bases from J, with 5 bases between. The CDR3 spans 10 residues. CDR3 nucleotides: TGTGCCAGCAGACTCGATGAGCAGTTCTTC. Encoded protein: CASRLDEQFF.